Presented here are 22 T cell receptor beta chains from one specimen sequenced in a study of blood T cell repertoires in COVID-19. Sequencing used immunoSEQ multiplex PCR; TCRdb keeps in-frame clones, though not all of them. The sample shows over 150,000 clones, 70% to 85% of them seen only once. Sample: peripheral blood. The receptor source for this set is a woman aged 55-69 years with acute or convalescent COVID-19.

The chain uses TRBV18 and TRBJ2-3, with TRBD1 matching 9 bases. CDR1 and CDR2 (germline): KGHSH, LQKENI. The CDR3 extends over 15 amino acids. Trimming took 5 bases from V and 2 from J; bases not matched to a gene: 5. The CDR3 protein is CASSSGTGPTDTQYF. In DNA form, the CDR3 reads TGTGCCAGCTCATCCGGGACAGGGCCCACAGATACGCAGTATTTT.

The J gene is TRBJ1-1, the V gene TRBV7-2, with D possibly matching TRBD1 (5 bases). Per germline, CDR1 SGHTA and CDR2 FQGNSA. With 1 base removed from V and 2 bases from J, the gap between germline ends came to 8 bases. The CDR3 totals 14 residues. The CDR3: CASSLGTTNTEAFF. The CDR3 DNA is TGTGCCAGCAGCTTAGGGACAACCAACACTGAAGCTTTCTTT. The full variable domain, completed using reference TRBV7-2 and TRBJ1-1, is GAGVSQSPSNKVTEKGKDVELRCDPISGHTALYWYRQSLGQGLEFLIYFQGNSAPDKSGLPSDRFSAERTGGSVSTLTIQRTQQEDSAVYLCASSLGTTNTEAFFGQGTRLTVV.

This clone occurred once. The rearrangement joins TRBV28 to TRBJ2-2; TRBD2 might be the D (6 bases). CDR1 is MDHEN and CDR2 is SYDVKM in the germline V gene. The V end lost 4 bases, the J end lost 5 bases, and 11 bases lay between the germline ends. The CDR3 has 14 residues. The CDR3 DNA follows: TGTGCCAGCAGTTATTTGACTAGAACCGGGGAGCTGTTTTTT. Translating gives CASSYLTRTGELFF.

The rearrangement joins TRBV3-1 (or the pseudogene TRBV3-2) to TRBJ2-2; 7 bases are shared with TRBD1. The CDR3 spans 13 residues. Germline V gives CDR1 LGHDT, CDR2 YNNKEL (reference sequence). V lost 8 bases to trimming and J lost 1 base; unmatched junction nucleotides: 1. The CDR3 here is CASRDRNTGELFF. CDR3 DNA sequence: TGTGCCAGCCGGGACAGGAACACCGGGGAGCTGTTTTTT.

The V and J genes are TRBV5-1 and TRBJ2-6; 7 nucleotides agree with TRBD2. The CDR3 covers 16 residues. Germline V gives CDR1 SGHRS, CDR2 YFSETQ. J lost 3 bases, V lost 3 bases, and 6 bases had no gene match. CDR3 amino acids: CASSSLGGVGANVLTF. DNA for the CDR3: TGCGCCAGCAGCTCCCTGGGGGGGGTTGGGGCCAACGTCCTGACTTTC.

This chain joins TRBV3-1 (or the pseudogene TRBV3-2) and TRBJ1-2; 9 bases map to TRBD1. Germline trimming cut 4 bases from V and 8 bases from J; bases unmatched to any gene: 8. CDR1 and CDR2 from the germline V gene are LGHDT and YNNKEL (reference sequence). The CDR3 length is 14 residues. As DNA, the CDR3 is TGTGCCAGCAGCCGCGGGACAGGGAAGAGCGGCTACACCTTC. Its protein is CASSRGTGKSGYTF.

The chain joins TRBV2 to TRBJ2-3; 12 positions match TRBD2. The CDR3 loop spans 16 amino acids. Germline V gene lookup returns CDR1 SNHLY and CDR2 FYNNEI. The ends lost 8 bases at V and 3 bases at J; junction bases unmatched: 9. The CDR3 spells CASGWTSGVDTDTQYF. As DNA, the CDR3 is TGTGCCAGCGGATGGACTAGCGGGGTTGATACAGATACGCAGTATTTT.

The gene calls are TRBV18 and TRBJ2-7, with 8 positions matching TRBD2. Losses at the gene ends were 0 bases for V and 5 bases for J; bases not matched to a gene: 3. Germline lookup yields CDR1 KGHSH and CDR2 LQKENI. The CDR3 is 14 residues long. CDR3 residues: CASSPPSGIDEQYF. The CDR3 nucleotides read TGTGCCAGCTCACCACCTAGCGGGATCGACGAGCAGTACTTC.

This clone has only one observation. V and J are TRBV3-1 (or the pseudogene TRBV3-2) and TRBJ2-2, with D perhaps TRBD2 (5 bases). Trimming shortened V by 0 bases and J by 9 bases, and 5 bases separated the two germline ends. The germline CDR1 and CDR2 sequences are LGHDT and YNNKEL (reference sequence). The CDR3 is 12 amino acids. The CDR3 spells CASSQDGRELFF. As DNA, the CDR3 is TGTGCCAGCAGCCAAGACGGGAGGGAGCTGTTTTTT.

This clone was seen a handful of times. The V and J genes are TRBV5-5 and TRBJ2-2, with TRBD1 as a possible D gene (5 bases). Trimming pared 0 bases from V and 7 bases from J, leaving 10 bases between. The CDR3 contains 14 residues. Germline V lookup: CDR1 SGHKS, CDR2 YYEKEE (reference sequence). CDR3 region: CASSLGQINGELFF. CDR3 nucleotide sequence: TGTGCCAGCAGCTTGGGACAGATCAACGGGGAGCTGTTTTTT. The whole variable domain, filled in from reference TRBV5-5 and TRBJ2-2, reads DAGVTQSPTHLIKTRGQQVTLRCSPISGHKSVSWYQQVLGQGPQFIFQYYEKEERGRGNFPDRFSARQFPNYSSELNVNALLLGDSALYLCASSLGQINGELFFGEGSRLTVL.

The V and J genes are TRBV5-5 and TRBJ1-2, with 8 bases matching TRBD1. Per the germline V gene, CDR1 is SGHKS and CDR2 is YYEKEE (reference sequence). V shed 0 bases and J 13 bases; nucleotides not matched to a gene: 8. The CDR3 totals 13 residues. The CDR3 is CASSLEGQAGFTF. For the CDR3, the DNA is TGTGCCAGCAGCTTGGAGGGACAGGCGGGTTTCACCTTC.

This clone was seen once. The chain has TRBV25-1 and TRBJ1-4; D is ambiguous. CDR3 length: 14 residues. The germline V gene encodes CDR1 MGHDK and CDR2 SYGVNS. V lost 4 bases and J lost 5, with 11 bases in between. The CDR3 bases are TGTGCCAGCAGTGCGCAGGTGATCAATGAAAAACTGTTTTTT. Encoded protein: CASSAQVINEKLFF.

This clone came up once. CDR3 residues: CASSPFSGGEGNEQFF. The CDR3 DNA sequence: TGTGCCAGTAGTCCATTTAGCGGGGGGGAAGGCAATGAGCAGTTCTTC. J is TRBJ2-1 and V is TRBV19; 11 bases map to TRBD2. Unmatched junction bases numbered 9, after V lost 5 bases and J lost 6 bases. From germline, CDR1 is LNHDA and CDR2 SQIVND (reference sequence). This CDR3 is built from 16 residues.

V gene TRBV18 combines with J gene TRBJ1-2; no clear D gene. The germline gives CDR1 KGHSH, CDR2 LQKENI. The CDR3 covers 11 residues. V lost 5 bases, J lost 8 bases, and 9 bases lay in between. The DNA of the CDR3 is TGTGCCAGCTCATCTTTAGAAGGCTACACCTTC. Protein: CASSSLEGYTF.

V gene TRBV9 combines with J gene TRBJ1-2; D perhaps matches TRBD1 (6 bases). The CDR3 loop spans 11 amino acids. Germline assignment: CDR1 SGDLS and CDR2 YYNGEE. V was pared by 9 bases and J by 4 bases, with 10 bases between. CDR3 nucleotide sequence: TGTGCCACACAGGGTAGCTATGGCTACACCTTC. Translating it yields CATQGSYGYTF.

The chain carries TRBV24-1 and TRBJ2-1, with D possibly TRBD1 on 6 matching bases. Trimming cost V 6 bases and J 7 bases, with 15 bases left between them. Germline V gene lookup returns CDR1 KGHDR and CDR2 SFDVKD. This CDR3 region has 14 residues. In DNA, the CDR3 is TGTGCCACCAGTACAGGGATATCGGGGAATGAGCAGTTCTTC. Its translation: CATSTGISGNEQFF.

The rearrangement uses TRBV10-3 and TRBJ2-7; TRBD1 matches 10 bases. The germline CDR1 and CDR2 sequences are ENHRY and SYGVKD. The CDR3 runs 15 residues. J lost 2 bases, V lost 6 bases, and 7 bases had no gene match. The CDR3, as DNA: TGTGCCATCAGCGACCGGGACAGGGGCACCTACGAGCAGTACGTC. Protein sequence: CAISDRDRGTYEQYV.

The V gene is TRBV27, the J gene TRBJ2-7, with a weak D call TRBD1 (6 bases). V shed 5 bases and J shed 0 bases, with 14 bases lying between them. The CDR3 is 15 amino acids. Germline V gene data show CDR1 as MNHEY and CDR2 as SMNVEV (reference sequence). For the CDR3, the DNA is TGTGCCAGCAGTCGAACAGGGCTGAGCTCCTACGAGCAGTACGTC. This codes for CASSRTGLSSYEQYV.

J is TRBJ2-1 and V is TRBV18; weak D call: TRBD1 (5 bases). This CDR3 has 14 residues. Germline CDR1 is KGHSH and CDR2 is LQKENI. The ends were cut back, 0 bases at V and 5 bases at J, with 8 bases in the middle. The CDR3: CASSPPRGNNEQFF. The CDR3 DNA reads TGTGCCAGCTCACCACCAAGGGGAAACAATGAGCAGTTCTTC. The full variable domain, with the rest looked up from reference TRBV18 and TRBJ2-1, is NAGVMQNPRHLVRRRGQEARLRCSPMKGHSHVYWYRQLPEEGLKFMVYLQKENIIDESGMPKERFSAEFPKEGPSILRIQQVVRGDSAAYFCASSPPRGNNEQFFGPGTRLTVL.

This sequence joins TRBV10-3 and TRBJ1-4; 9 bases match TRBD1. The length of the CDR3 is 17 residues. Unmatched junction bases numbered 7, after V lost 3 bases and J lost 2 bases. The germline CDR1 and CDR2 sequences are ENHRY and SYGVKD. The CDR3 reads CAISERGQGTTNEKLFF. In nucleotides, the CDR3 is TGTGCCATCAGTGAACGGGGACAGGGAACGACTAATGAAAAACTGTTTTTT.

The chain uses TRBV6-5 and TRBJ1-1; TRBD1 agrees at 7 bases. V was pared by 6 bases and J by 4 bases, with 2 bases of the junction left unmatched. Germline CDR1 is MNHEY and CDR2 is SVGAGI. The CDR3 sequence is 12 residues long. CDR3 protein: CASSRDSTEAFF. The CDR3 coding sequence is TGTGCCAGCAGCCGGGACAGCACTGAAGCTTTCTTT.

This chain connects TRBV7-9 to TRBJ2-2; 8 bases are shared with TRBD1. This CDR3 is built from 16 residues. The junction had 3 bases not matched to a gene; V was cut back by 3 bases and J by 0 bases. Germline lookup yields CDR1 SEHNR and CDR2 FQNEAQ (reference sequence). The CDR3 bases are TGTGCCAGCAGCTTCCGACAGGGGACGAACACCGGGGAGCTGTTTTTT. The encoded protein is CASSFRQGTNTGELFF.